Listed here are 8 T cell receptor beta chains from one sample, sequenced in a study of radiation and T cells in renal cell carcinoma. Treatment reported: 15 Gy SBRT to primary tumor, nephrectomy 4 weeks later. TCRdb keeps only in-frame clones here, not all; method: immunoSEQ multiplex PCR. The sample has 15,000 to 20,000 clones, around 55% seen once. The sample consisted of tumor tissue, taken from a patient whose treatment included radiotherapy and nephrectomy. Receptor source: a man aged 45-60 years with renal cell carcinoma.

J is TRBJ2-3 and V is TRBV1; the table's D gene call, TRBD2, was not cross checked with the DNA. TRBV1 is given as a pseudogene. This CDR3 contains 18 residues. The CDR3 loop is CTSSQASGRAKCTDTQYF. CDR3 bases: TGCACCAGCAGCCAAGCTAGCGGGAGGGCAAAATGCACAGATACGCAGTATTTT.

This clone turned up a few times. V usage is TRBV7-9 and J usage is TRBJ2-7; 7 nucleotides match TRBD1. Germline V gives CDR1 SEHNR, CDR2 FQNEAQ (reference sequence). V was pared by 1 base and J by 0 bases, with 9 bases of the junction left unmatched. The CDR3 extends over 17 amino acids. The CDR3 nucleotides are TGTGCCAGCAGCTTAGGGAACAGGGGCGCTAGCTCCTACGAGCAGTACTTC. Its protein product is CASSLGNRGASSYEQYF.

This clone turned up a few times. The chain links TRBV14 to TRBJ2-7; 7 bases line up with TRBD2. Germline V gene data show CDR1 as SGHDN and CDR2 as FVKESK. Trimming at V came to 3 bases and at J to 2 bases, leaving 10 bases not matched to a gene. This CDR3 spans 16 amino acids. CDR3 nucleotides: TGTGCCAGCAGCCACCCAGGCGCTAGCGGACCCTACGAGCAGTACTTC. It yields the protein CASSHPGASGPYEQYF.

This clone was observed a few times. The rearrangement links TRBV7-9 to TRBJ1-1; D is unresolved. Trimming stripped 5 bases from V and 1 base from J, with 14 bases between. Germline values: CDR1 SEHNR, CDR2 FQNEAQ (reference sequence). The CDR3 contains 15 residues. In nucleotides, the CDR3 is TGTGCCAGCAGCCCGCGGTCGGGAACGAACACTGAAGCTTTCTTT. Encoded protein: CASSPRSGTNTEAFF.

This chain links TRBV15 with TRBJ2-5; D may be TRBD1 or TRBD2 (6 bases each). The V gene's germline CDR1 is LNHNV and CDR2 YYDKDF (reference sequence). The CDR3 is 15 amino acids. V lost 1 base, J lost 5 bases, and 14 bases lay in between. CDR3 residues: CATSRVGGQEETQYF. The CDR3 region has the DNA TGTGCCACCAGCAGAGTAGGGGGGCAAGAGGAGACCCAGTACTTC.

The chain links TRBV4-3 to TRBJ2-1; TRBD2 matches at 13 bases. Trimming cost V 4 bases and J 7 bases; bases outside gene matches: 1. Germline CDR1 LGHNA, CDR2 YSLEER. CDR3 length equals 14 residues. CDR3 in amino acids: CASSRTSGGNEQFF. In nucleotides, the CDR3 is TGCGCCAGCAGCCGGACTAGCGGGGGAAATGAGCAGTTCTTC.

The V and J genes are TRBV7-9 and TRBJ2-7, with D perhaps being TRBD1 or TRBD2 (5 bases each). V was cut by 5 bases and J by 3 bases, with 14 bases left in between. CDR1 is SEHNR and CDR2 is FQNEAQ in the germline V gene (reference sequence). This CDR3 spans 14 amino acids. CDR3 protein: CASSPPGLYYEQYF. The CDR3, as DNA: TGTGCCAGCAGCCCACCGGGGCTCTACTACGAGCAGTACTTC.

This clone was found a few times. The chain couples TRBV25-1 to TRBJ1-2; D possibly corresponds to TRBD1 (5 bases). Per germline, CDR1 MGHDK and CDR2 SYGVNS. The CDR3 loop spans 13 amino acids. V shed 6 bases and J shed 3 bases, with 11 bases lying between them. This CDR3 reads CASRRGVDYGYTF. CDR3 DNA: TGTGCCAGCAGGAGAGGGGTGGACTATGGCTACACCTTC.